This T cell receptor beta chain was documented in a study of tumor-infiltrating lymphocytes in localized non-small cell lung cancer. The overall study: The cohort mixed smokers and never-smokers, several histologies, and some post-neoadjuvant-chemotherapy samples. Tumor tissue and non-adjacent uninvolved lung came from each patient.

Profiling relied on immunoSEQ multiplex PCR, and the TCRdb table lists in-frame clones only, not all of them. The sample shows some 13,000 clones, about 74% of them seen only once. Findings and limits, study-wide: Compared with uninvolved lung, tumors showed higher T cell infiltration by TCRbeta sequencing. Only some patients had TCR sequencing, depending on available tissue.

As concerns this clone: Its matching antigen is unknown.

CDR1 and CDR2 from the germline V gene are ENHRY and SYGVKD. This CDR3 is built from 17 residues. J gave up 0 bases and V 6 bases, and 9 bases lay outside the gene matches. The rearrangement uses TRBV10-3 and TRBJ2-5, with TRBD2 matching 11 bases. The TCR originated in a human donor with non-small cell lung cancer. The sample was uninvolved lung tissue not adjacent to the tumor. The CDR3 loop reads CAIRMGSGGVDQETQYF. CDR3 in DNA: TGTGCCATCAGAATGGGTAGCGGGGGGGTAGACCAAGAGACCCAGTACTTC.